The rows below give T cell receptor beta chains drawn from one sample of a study of T cells in Graves' hyperthyroidism and ophthalmopathy. From the multiplex PCR reads, TCRdb called clonotypes with MiXCR, one entry per CDR3 protein. The repertoire includes 500,000 to 650,000 distinct CDR3 sequences, roughly a sixth of them detected once, and 17% sits in the top ten. Sequencing input: blood. The receptors come from a woman in her late teens or twenties with Graves' ophthalmopathy. Each CDR3 is given with its conserved first and last residue. Each record gives: V gene, D gene, clone size, J gene, CDR3 DNA, CDR3 protein. The D gene is left open where the match is weak. A row's size may be missing; if present it is once, few, many or a size class.

V: TRBV6-5; D: NA; size: NA; J: TRBJ1-1; DNA: TGTGCCAGCAGTTTCATACAGGGAGAAGCTTTCTTT; CDR3: CASSFIQGEAFF
V: TRBV4-2; D: TRBD2; size: NA; J: TRBJ2-1; DNA: TGTGCCAGCAGCCAAGAGGGGAATAGCGGGGGGGCCTACAATGAGCAGTTCTTC; CDR3: CASSQEGNSGGAYNEQFF
V: TRBV12-3/TRBV12-4; D: NA; size: many; J: TRBJ2-2; DNA: TGTGCCAGCAGGGAAGGACTCAACACCGGGGAGCTGTTTTTT; CDR3: CASREGLNTGELFF
V: TRBV10-3; D: NA; size: few; J: TRBJ1-5; DNA: TGTGCCATCAACTCCAGGGGTCAGCCCCAGCATTTT; CDR3: CAINSRGQPQHF
V: TRBV12-3/TRBV12-4; D: NA; size: few; J: TRBJ1-2; DNA: TGTGCCAGCACCCCCAGGGGACGGGGCTATGGCTACACCTTC; CDR3: CASTPRGRGYGYTF
V: TRBV30; D: TRBD2; size: many; J: TRBJ2-3; DNA: TGTGCCGCCGGACCGGGACTAGAAAAGAGTGATACGCAGTATTTT; CDR3: CAAGPGLEKSDTQYF
V: TRBV5-6; D: NA; size: NA; J: TRBJ1-2; DNA: TGTGCCAGCAGCTCTACCACCACAGGGAGGGATGGCTACACCTTC; CDR3: CASSSTTTGRDGYTF
V: TRBV7-9; D: NA; size: NA; J: TRBJ1-1; DNA: TGTGCCAGCCTACAGGGATTGAACACTGAAGCTTTCTTT; CDR3: CASLQGLNTEAFF
V: TRBV30; D: NA; size: many; J: TRBJ2-5; DNA: TGTGCCTGGAGTGTACTGGGGGGGACAAGCGAGACCCAGTACTTC; CDR3: CAWSVLGGTSETQYF
V: TRBV11-2; D: NA; size: many; J: TRBJ1-1; DNA: TGTGCCAGCAGCAAACCACACAGGGACCGTGAAGCTTTCTTT; CDR3: CASSKPHRDREAFF
V: TRBV27; D: NA; size: many; J: TRBJ2-1; DNA: TGTGCCAGCAGTTCCTTCCGGGGGGCAGGGATACACAATGAGCAGTTCTTC; CDR3: CASSSFRGAGIHNEQFF
V: TRBV20-1; D: NA; size: NA; J: TRBJ1-4; DNA: TGCAGTGCTAGTGCTGGGGTTAATGAAAAACTGTTTTTT; CDR3: CSASAGVNEKLFF
V: TRBV28; D: NA; size: many; J: TRBJ2-7; DNA: TGTGCCAGCAGTTTAGGCGGTACTAGCTGGGGGTTCTACGAGCAGTACTTC; CDR3: CASSLGGTSWGFYEQYF
V: TRBV28; D: TRBD1; size: many; J: TRBJ1-5; DNA: TGTGCCAGCAGTACTGGACAGGCCGGGCAGCCCCAGCATTTT; CDR3: CASSTGQAGQPQHF
V: TRBV29-1; D: NA; size: NA; J: TRBJ1-5; DNA: TGCAGCGTTGGCCGAGATAGCAATCAGCCCCAGCATTTT; CDR3: CSVGRDSNQPQHF
V: TRBV6-1; D: NA; size: many; J: TRBJ1-2; DNA: TGTGCCAACAGAACCAGGGGTTGCGGCTACACCTTC; CDR3: CANRTRGCGYTF
V: TRBV11-2; D: TRBD1; size: NA; J: TRBJ1-6; DNA: TGTGCCAGCAGCCCCATAGACAGGGGGCGCCATTCACCCCTCCACTTT; CDR3: CASSPIDRGRHSPLHF
V: TRBV7-2; D: TRBD2; size: many; J: TRBJ2-7; DNA: TGTGCCAGCAGCCCCGATAGCGGGAGGGCGTACGAGCAGTACTTC; CDR3: CASSPDSGRAYEQYF
V: TRBV9; D: NA; size: NA; J: TRBJ2-3; DNA: TGTGCCAGCAGCGTAGCAAATATAGCATCAGATACGCAGTATTTT; CDR3: CASSVANIASDTQYF
V: TRBV6-5; D: TRBD1; size: few; J: TRBJ1-3; DNA: TGTGCCAGCAGTTACTCGACCAGGGGGCAAGGAAACACCATATATTTT; CDR3: CASSYSTRGQGNTIYF
V: TRBV14; D: NA; size: NA; J: TRBJ2-3; DNA: TGTGCCAGCAGCCAAGGGGGATTTGAAACAGATACGCAGTATTTT; CDR3: CASSQGGFETDTQYF
V: TRBV2; D: NA; size: many; J: TRBJ1-2; DNA: TGTGCCAGCAGCCCGGGGAGTAGGGTCTATGGCTACACCTTC; CDR3: CASSPGSRVYGYTF
V: TRBV12-3/TRBV12-4; D: TRBD2; size: NA; J: TRBJ2-1; DNA: TGTGCCAGCAGTTTACAAGCGGGGCTCGACAATGAGCAGTTCTTC; CDR3: CASSLQAGLDNEQFF
V: TRBV28; D: NA; size: many; J: TRBJ1-2; DNA: TGTGCCAGCCGTTCTGGGGGGGCCGCTAACTATGGCTACACCTTC; CDR3: CASRSGGAANYGYTF
V: TRBV7-6; D: TRBD1; size: NA; J: TRBJ2-3; DNA: TGTGCCAGCAGCCCAAGACTAAGGACTAAACTAAAGGACAGGGACACAGATACGCAGTATTTT; CDR3: CASSPRLRTKLKDRDTDTQYF
V: TRBV20-1; D: NA; size: many; J: TRBJ2-2; DNA: TGCAGTGCTAGTTTGGGGGTTGAGAACACCGGGGAGCTGTTTTTT; CDR3: CSASLGVENTGELFF
V: TRBV12-3/TRBV12-4; D: TRBD1; size: many; J: TRBJ1-1; DNA: TGTGCCAGCAACACAGGGGTAACTGAAGCTTTCTTT; CDR3: CASNTGVTEAFF